One and the same sample provided the 6 T cell receptor beta chains below, sequenced in a study of T cells in Graves' hyperthyroidism and ophthalmopathy. TCR beta CDR3 sequences were amplified from RNA transcripts. Researchers ran a first-round RT-PCR on the TCR CDR3 using the HTBI primer set. Via MiXCR, TCRdb re-called the multiplex PCR reads, giving one row per CDR3 protein. The sample holds fewer than 850,000 distinct CDR3 sequences, 17% seen once. Sequencing used blood. All receptors derive from a man between 50 and 59 years old with Graves' hyperthyroidism.

This clonotype was picked up many times. This chain joins TRBV5-1 and TRBJ2-1, with 8 positions matching TRBD2. The germline V gene has CDR1 SGHRS and CDR2 YFSETQ. This CDR3 is built from 16 residues. Trimming cost V 2 bases and J 0 bases; bases outside gene matches: 4. CDR3 protein: CASSFLAGTSYNEQFF. In DNA form, the CDR3 reads TGCGCCAGCAGCTTCTTAGCGGGAACCTCCTACAATGAGCAGTTCTTC.

The J gene is TRBJ2-5, the V gene TRBV6-6, with unresolved D. Germline CDR1 is MNHNY and CDR2 is SVGAGI (reference sequence). Trimming cost V 0 bases and J 5 bases, with 10 bases left between them. The CDR3 has 14 residues. CDR3 bases: TGTGCCAGCAGTTACTCTTGGTTTTGGGAGACCCAGTACTTC. It yields the protein CASSYSWFWETQYF.

This clonotype occurred many times. The gene calls are TRBV7-2 and TRBJ2-2; maybe TRBD1 (5 bases). CDR1 SGHTA and CDR2 FQGNSA come from the germline V gene. Trimming took off 5 bases at V and 4 bases at J, with 17 bases between the two ends. This CDR3 has 16 residues. CDR3 protein: CASSLWQGSTTGELFF. In nucleotides, the CDR3 is TGTGCCAGCAGCCTTTGGCAGGGCTCGACCACCGGGGAGCTGTTTTTT.

This chain connects TRBV10-3 to TRBJ2-1; TRBD2 matches 10 bases. CDR1 and CDR2 (germline): ENHRY, SYGVKD. V gave up 3 bases and J gave up 8 bases; unmatched junction bases: 7. The CDR3 covers 15 residues. The DNA of the CDR3 is TGTGCCATCAGTGAACCTAGCGGGAGTCGCTATGAGCAGTTCTTC. Protein: CAISEPSGSRYEQFF.

This clonotype was found many times. In nucleotides, the CDR3 is TGTGCCACCAGTGACGTCAGGGTAACTGAGCAGTTCTTC. It encodes CATSDVRVTEQFF. This chain joins TRBV24-1 and TRBJ2-1; TRBD1 might be the D (5 bases). CDR1 KGHDR and CDR2 SFDVKD come from the germline V gene. V was clipped by 4 bases and J by 9 bases, with 12 bases between them. This CDR3 has 13 amino acids.

V is TRBV3-1 and J is TRBJ2-2; TRBD2 might be the D (6 bases). The V end was cut by 6 bases, the J end by 4 bases, with 15 bases between. CDR3 size: 15 residues. CDR1 LGHDT and CDR2 YNNKEL come from the germline V gene (reference sequence). The CDR3 reads CASSQRLDGTGELFF. The CDR3 DNA sequence: TGTGCCAGCAGTCAACGACTAGACGGCACCGGGGAGCTGTTTTTT.